The 19 T cell receptor beta chains given below trace back to one sample, sequenced in a study of T cell responses to AZD1222 COVID-19 vaccine. Measured with immunoSEQ multiplex PCR; TCRdb has only the in-frame clones, and not every one. Of under 200,000 clones listed, around 89% are singletons. The sample here was peripheral blood, taken 28 days after the second AZD1222 dose. The origin of the receptors is an adult who received the AZD1222 COVID-19 vaccine.

This clone was counted only a few times. V is TRBV19 and J is TRBJ2-2; 9 bases are a match to TRBD1. This CDR3 has 15 amino acids. V lost 6 bases and J lost 7; bases outside the gene matches: 9. CDR1 is LNHDA, CDR2 SQIVND, per germline (reference sequence). The CDR3: CASSPGTGLGGELFF. CDR3 coding DNA: TGTGCCAGTAGCCCCGGGACAGGGTTAGGCGGGGAGCTGTTTTTT.

CDR3 DNA sequence: TGTGCCAGCAGTTACTCGCAGGATGGCTACACCTTC. Translation gives CASSYSQDGYTF. The rearrangement joins TRBV6-6 to TRBJ1-2; D is ambiguous. With 0 bases removed from V and 6 bases from J, the gap between germline ends came to 5 bases. This CDR3 is built from 12 residues. Germline CDR1 is MNHNY and CDR2 is SVGAGI (reference sequence).

The genes are TRBV6-2 or TRBV6-3 and TRBJ2-1; D remains ambiguous. The ends were cut back, 1 base at V and 6 bases at J, with 10 bases in the middle. The V gene's germline CDR1 is MNHEY and CDR2 SVGEGT. This CDR3 spans 14 amino acids. CDR3 in DNA: TGTGCCAGCAGTTACTGGATCTCGGGCAATGAGCAGTTCTTC. Translating gives CASSYWISGNEQFF.

This clone was counted only a few times. The chain has TRBV9 and TRBJ2-7, with D hard to call. Looked up from germline, CDR1 is SGDLS and CDR2 is YYNGEE. This CDR3 contains 11 residues. With 7 bases removed from V and 6 bases from J, the gap between germline ends came to 11 bases. Here the CDR3 reads CASGPKSEQYF. The CDR3 coding sequence is TGTGCCAGCGGACCGAAGAGCGAGCAGTACTTC.

The V gene is TRBV7-2, the J gene TRBJ2-3; 14 nucleotides agree with TRBD2. J was trimmed by 11 bases and V by 5 bases; bases with no gene match: 12. This CDR3 has 16 amino acids. Per the germline V gene, CDR1 is SGHTA and CDR2 is FQGNSA. CDR3: CASSPGGLAGGKGQYF. The CDR3 DNA reads TGTGCCAGCAGCCCCGGAGGACTAGCGGGAGGCAAAGGGCAGTATTTT.

The genes are TRBV27 and TRBJ2-7, with D perhaps matching TRBD1 or TRBD2 (5 bases each). CDR1 is MNHEY and CDR2 is SMNVEV in the germline V gene (reference sequence). The CDR3 has 13 residues. V lost 5 bases and J lost 2, with 10 bases in between. The CDR3 sequence: CASSRGPTYEQYF. The CDR3 DNA sequence: TGTGCCAGCAGTCGGGGACCAACCTACGAGCAGTACTTC.

The chain has TRBV11-1 and TRBJ1-2; D possibly corresponds to TRBD1 (5 bases). V lost 8 bases to trimming and J lost 3 bases, with 13 bases between them. CDR1 is SGHAT, CDR2 FQDESV, per germline (reference sequence). CDR3 length: 13 residues. This CDR3 reads CASGSRTYYGYTF. CDR3 sequence (DNA): TGTGCCAGCGGTTCCCGGACATACTATGGCTACACCTTC.

The chain uses TRBV27 and TRBJ2-3; D not resolved. The V end was cut by 8 bases, the J end by 4 bases, with 22 bases between. The CDR3 length is 16 residues. Germline V gene lookup returns CDR1 MNHEY and CDR2 SMNVEV (reference sequence). The CDR3 here is CASYSGYGPTPDTQYF. The DNA of the CDR3 is TGTGCCAGCTACAGTGGTTACGGACCGACGCCAGATACGCAGTATTTT.

CDR3 sequence (DNA): TGTGCCATCAGTGAGGGGGACAGGGTGACGGGCTACACCTTC. Protein product: CAISEGDRVTGYTF. J is TRBJ1-2 and V is TRBV10-3; 9 positions match TRBD1. The CDR3 contains 14 residues. Unmatched junction bases numbered 6, after V lost 2 bases and J lost 8 bases. Germline V gene sequence: CDR1 ENHRY, CDR2 SYGVKD.

This sequence joins TRBV7-9 and TRBJ1-6; a weak D match, TRBD1 (5 bases). The CDR3 is 15 residues long. V gave up 3 bases and J gave up 9 bases, with 15 bases separating them. From germline, CDR1 is SEHNR and CDR2 FQNEAQ (reference sequence). CDR3 DNA sequence: TGTGCCAGCAGCTTGAGGAAGGTCGGGGGTTCACCCCTCCACTTT. It specifies CASSLRKVGGSPLHF. Supplemented by reference TRBV7-9 and TRBJ1-6, the full variable domain reads DTGVSQNPRHKITKRGQNVTFRCDPISEHNRLYWYRQTLGQGPEFLTYFQNEAQLEKSRLLSDRFSAERPKGSFSTLEIQRTEQGDSAMYLCASSLRKVGGSPLHFGNGTRLTVT.

V and J are TRBV28 and TRBJ1-2; 9 nucleotides agree with TRBD1. The CDR3 runs to 15 residues. Germline V lookup: CDR1 MDHEN, CDR2 SYDVKM. V shed 5 bases and J 2 bases; nucleotides not matched to a gene: 6. CDR3 in DNA: TGTGCCAGCAGTCCCCTAGGGACAGGGAACTATGGCTACACCTTC. Protein product: CASSPLGTGNYGYTF.

The gene calls are TRBV7-9 and TRBJ2-3; 10 bases are a match to TRBD2. V was pared by 3 bases and J by 4 bases, with 16 bases of the junction left unmatched. Germline V CDR1 and CDR2: SEHNR, FQNEAQ (reference sequence). This CDR3 has 19 amino acids. CDR3 DNA sequence: TGTGCCAGCAGCTTGGGGCAACAGAGCGGGAGGGCCCTTCCAGATACGCAGTATTTT. It is translated as CASSLGQQSGRALPDTQYF.

V and J are TRBV21-1 and TRBJ1-3. TRBV21-1 is a listed pseudogene. The CDR3 sequence is 14 residues long. The CDR3 DNA sequence: TGTGCCAGCAGCAAGGGGGGGTCTGGAAACACCATATATTTT. Translating it yields CASSKGGSGNTIYF.

This chain uses TRBV28 with TRBJ1-2, with 8 bases identical to TRBD1. Per the germline V gene, CDR1 is MDHEN and CDR2 is SYDVKM. The trim removed 5 bases at V and 8 bases at J, leaving 7 bases unmatched. The CDR3 has 13 amino acids. The CDR3 spells CASSGDRLWGYTF. For the CDR3, the DNA is TGTGCCAGCAGTGGGGACAGGCTCTGGGGCTACACCTTC.

The rearrangement links TRBV7-9 to TRBJ2-7, with 10 bases lining up with TRBD2. CDR1 SEHNR and CDR2 FQNEAQ come from the germline V gene (reference sequence). The V segment lost 5 bases and the J segment 7 bases; nucleotides outside the gene matches: 11. The CDR3 is 15 residues long. For the CDR3, the DNA is TGTGCCAGCAGCCCTAGCCTAGCGGGAGTCGGGGAGCAGTACTTC. Residues: CASSPSLAGVGEQYF.

The chain has TRBV28 and TRBJ2-7; TRBD1 agrees at 12 bases. With V trimmed by 7 bases and J by 0 bases, 19 bases remained unmatched. Germline V gives CDR1 MDHEN, CDR2 SYDVKM. This CDR3 comprises 20 residues. This CDR3 reads CASIPRTGTGGAHSSYEQYF. As DNA, the CDR3 is TGTGCCAGCATTCCCCGGACCGGGACAGGGGGCGCCCATAGCTCCTACGAGCAGTACTTC.

The gene calls are TRBV7-9 and TRBJ1-1; maybe TRBD1 (6 bases). V lost 3 bases and J lost 1, with 12 bases in between. CDR3 length: 15 residues. From germline, CDR1 is SEHNR and CDR2 FQNEAQ (reference sequence). This chain's CDR3 is CASSLGGIGNTEAFF. For the CDR3, the DNA is TGTGCCAGCAGCTTGGGGGGCATAGGGAACACTGAAGCTTTCTTT.

V and J are TRBV5-6 and TRBJ1-6, with 8 bases aligning to TRBD1. V shed 4 bases, J shed 7 bases, and the junction held 7 bases outside the gene matches. The germline CDR1 and CDR2 sequences are SGHDT and YYEEEE. This CDR3 has 15 residues. For the CDR3, the DNA is TGTGCCAGCAGCCCAAAGGACAGGGACAATTCACCCCTCCACTTT. Translated: CASSPKDRDNSPLHF.

This clone has a single count. This chain connects TRBV6-1 to TRBJ2-5, with 7 bases matching TRBD2. V lost 3 bases and J lost 4; bases outside the gene matches: 2. Per the germline V gene, CDR1 is MNHNS and CDR2 is SASEGT. The CDR3 has 13 amino acids. CDR3 loop: CASSDLAGETQYF. The CDR3 DNA is TGTGCCAGCAGTGATTTAGCGGGAGAGACCCAGTACTTC.